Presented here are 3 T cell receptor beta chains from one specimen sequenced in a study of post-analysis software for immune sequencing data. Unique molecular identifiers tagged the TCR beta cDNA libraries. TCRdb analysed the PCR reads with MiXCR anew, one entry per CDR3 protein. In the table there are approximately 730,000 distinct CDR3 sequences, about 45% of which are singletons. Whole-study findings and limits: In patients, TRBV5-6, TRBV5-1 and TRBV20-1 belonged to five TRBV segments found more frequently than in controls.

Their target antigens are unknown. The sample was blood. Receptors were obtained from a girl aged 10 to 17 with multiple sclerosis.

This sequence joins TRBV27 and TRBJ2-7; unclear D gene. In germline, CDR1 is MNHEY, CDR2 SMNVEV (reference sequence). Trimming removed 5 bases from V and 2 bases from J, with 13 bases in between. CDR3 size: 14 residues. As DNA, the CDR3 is TGTGCCAGCAGTCCCGGACGGCGGACCTACGAGCAGTACTTC. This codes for CASSPGRRTYEQYF.

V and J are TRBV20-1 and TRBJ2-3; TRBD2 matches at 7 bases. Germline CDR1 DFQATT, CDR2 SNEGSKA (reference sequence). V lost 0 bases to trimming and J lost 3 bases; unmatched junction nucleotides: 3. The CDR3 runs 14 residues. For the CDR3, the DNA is TGCAGTGCTAGAGAGCGGGAGACTACAGATACGCAGTATTTT. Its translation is CSARERETTDTQYF.

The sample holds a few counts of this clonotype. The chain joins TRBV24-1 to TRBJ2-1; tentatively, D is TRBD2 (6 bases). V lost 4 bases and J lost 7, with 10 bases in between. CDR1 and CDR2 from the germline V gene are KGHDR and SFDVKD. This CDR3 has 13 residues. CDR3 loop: CATSDPGRNEQFF. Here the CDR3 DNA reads TGTGCCACCAGTGACCCCGGGAGAAATGAGCAGTTCTTC.